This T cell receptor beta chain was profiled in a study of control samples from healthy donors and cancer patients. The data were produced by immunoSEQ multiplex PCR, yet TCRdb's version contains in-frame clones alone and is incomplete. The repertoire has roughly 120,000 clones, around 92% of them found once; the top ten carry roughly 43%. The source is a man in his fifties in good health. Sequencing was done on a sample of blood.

Here the CDR3 reads CASSLATSQPYEQYF. CDR3 coding DNA: TGTGCCAGCAGCTTAGCGACCTCGCAGCCCTACGAGCAGTACTTC. V usage is TRBV7-2 and J usage is TRBJ2-7, with D unclear. The length of the CDR3 is 15 residues. Looked up from germline, CDR1 is SGHTA and CDR2 is FQGNSA. Trimming removed 0 bases from V and 2 bases from J, with 11 bases in between.